This T cell receptor beta chain originates from a study of Graves' ophthalmopathy and Graves' hyperthyroidism (dated by TCRdb to the late 2010s). A note on the overall study: Peripheral blood was collected before any treatment was given, at the time of initial diagnosis. The study used TCR beta repertoire signatures to distinguish Graves' ophthalmopathy from Graves' hyperthyroidism and to predict progression to ophthalmopathy. In total, some 130 blood samples were TCR-sequenced: 40 to 45 ophthalmopathy, about 75 hyperthyroidism and some 17 hyperthyroidism-to-ophthalmopathy patients. A discovery set of about 99 patients (roughly 43 ophthalmopathy, around 57 stable hyperthyroidism) was enrolled to explore V-J signatures distinguishing ophthalmopathy from hyperthyroidism. An independent validation cohort comprised 18 hyperthyroidism patients and some 16 patients who later progressed from hyperthyroidism to ophthalmopathy. T-cell repertoires of thyroid tissue and blood were compared in a handful of hyperthyroidism patients. After sampling, hyperthyroidism patients received methimazole starting at 30 mg daily, and ophthalmopathy patients received high-dose intravenous methylprednisolone. The 75 to 100 discovery patients were randomly split 7:3 into training and test sets. Overall results and qualifications from the work: The 13-signature model separated ophthalmopathy from stable hyperthyroidism with roughly 88% sensitivity and around 81% specificity in cross-validation, and 80%/75% in the test set. Most of the expanded thyroid clonotypes with a frequency above 0.001 were also detected in blood, and it was suggested that the thyroid immune response may be reflected by blood repertoires. No statistical method was used to set the sample size in advance, and the investigators knew which group each participant was assigned to. In validation, the model predicted ophthalmopathy progression with 55% to 71% sensitivity and 72.22% specificity; roughly 12 predicted patients were CT-confirmed with GO in a median of approximately 6.2 months.

This clonotype showed up many times. This receptor's antigen is unknown. Qualities for individual bases were not recorded, and no much larger clone is one base off. A patient counted as having stable hyperthyroidism if there was no progression to ophthalmopathy within 18 months of follow-up. Hyperthyroidism patients were newly diagnosed, were aged 18 to 65 years, and had a disease duration under 2 months. Anyone with other autoimmune diseases, uncontrolled infections, pregnancy or lactation was excluded from the study. Diagnosis relied on clinical symptoms, serum thyroxine, TRAb, thyroid ultrasound and orbital computed tomography. Using Ficoll-Paque density gradient centrifugation, PBMCs were isolated from 10 ml of fresh peripheral blood. Trizol reagent was used to extract the total RNA, and its quality was then checked on an Agilent 2100 Bioanalyzer. The germline V gene specifies SNHLY as CDR1 and FYNNEI as CDR2. The cysteine opens and the phenylalanine closes a CDR3 of 14 amino acids. The entry retains the CDR3 DNA only, 42 bases that are in frame from base 1. V gives up 3 bases and J gives up 11 bases, and the segment between their germline ends measures 14 bases.

TCR beta CDR3 regions were amplified from RNA transcripts for repertoire sequencing. HTBI primers and the Qiagen OneStep RT-PCR kit were used in a first-round RT-PCR, which was followed by a second-round multiplex PCR, size selection and purification. Libraries were sequenced paired-end with 100 bp reads on an Illumina HiSeq2000. Per the authors' processing: Reads were processed with SOAPnuke, discarding reads with adapters, uncalled bases, mean Phred below 15, or no exact constant-primer or identifier match. High-quality paired reads were merged with COPE v1.2.5. Unique nucleotide sequences were defined as clonotypes and aligned to IMGT TRB V, D and J references using MiTCR v1.1. The analysis was limited to V-J combinations with a frequency above 0.0001, which together covered 98% to 99.2% of repertoires. A TCR clonal expansion and chaos score per V-J combination was defined as the ratio of F50 clonal expansion to chaos observed in the TCRdist matrix. Welch's t-statistics and random forest were used to reduce features to about 14 V-J combinations, which were fed into a naive Bayes classifier. Thyroid-blood repertoire similarity was quantified with the Morisita-Horn index. The public reads were quality trimmed at Q25 with fastp and then assembled into clones with MiXCR by TCRdb, keeping productive beta chains. CDR3 protein duplicates are merged, each entry listing the most common genes and DNA. These V and J calls rely on TCRdb rather than the paper's analysis. Present in this sample are 600,000 to 650,000 distinct CDR3 sequences, 22% of which were seen just once. The ten top clones hold around 6.9% of the sample.

Sample: peripheral blood. Recombination joined TRBV2 with TRBJ1-6; there is no confident call for the D gene. The TCR comes from a woman younger than 30 with stable Graves' hyperthyroidism. Some clones in this sample may be carry-over from other donors' samples. Donor details come from another sample of the same person, matched by shared clones. The DNA sequence follows: TGTGCCAGCAGTGAGTCCACCTTTGACGCACCCCTCCACTTT. It translates to CASSESTFDAPLHF.